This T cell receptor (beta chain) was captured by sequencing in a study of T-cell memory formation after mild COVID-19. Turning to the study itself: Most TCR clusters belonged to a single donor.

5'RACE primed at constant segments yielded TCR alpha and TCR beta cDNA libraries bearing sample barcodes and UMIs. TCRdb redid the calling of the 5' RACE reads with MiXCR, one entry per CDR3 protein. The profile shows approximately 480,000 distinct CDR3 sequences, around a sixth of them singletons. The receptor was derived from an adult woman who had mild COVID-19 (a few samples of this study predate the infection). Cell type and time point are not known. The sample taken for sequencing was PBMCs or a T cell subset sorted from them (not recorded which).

CDR3 DNA: TGTGCCAGCATCCCTAGGGACGGGGATAATTCACCCCTCCACTTT. Translating gives CASIPRDGDNSPLHF. The chain combines TRBV2 with TRBJ1-6; weak D call: TRBD1 (5 bases). The germline CDR1 and CDR2 sequences are SNHLY and FYNNEI. The germline V and J ends were trimmed by 7 bases and 5 bases, with 15 bases remaining between them. The CDR3 length is 15 residues.